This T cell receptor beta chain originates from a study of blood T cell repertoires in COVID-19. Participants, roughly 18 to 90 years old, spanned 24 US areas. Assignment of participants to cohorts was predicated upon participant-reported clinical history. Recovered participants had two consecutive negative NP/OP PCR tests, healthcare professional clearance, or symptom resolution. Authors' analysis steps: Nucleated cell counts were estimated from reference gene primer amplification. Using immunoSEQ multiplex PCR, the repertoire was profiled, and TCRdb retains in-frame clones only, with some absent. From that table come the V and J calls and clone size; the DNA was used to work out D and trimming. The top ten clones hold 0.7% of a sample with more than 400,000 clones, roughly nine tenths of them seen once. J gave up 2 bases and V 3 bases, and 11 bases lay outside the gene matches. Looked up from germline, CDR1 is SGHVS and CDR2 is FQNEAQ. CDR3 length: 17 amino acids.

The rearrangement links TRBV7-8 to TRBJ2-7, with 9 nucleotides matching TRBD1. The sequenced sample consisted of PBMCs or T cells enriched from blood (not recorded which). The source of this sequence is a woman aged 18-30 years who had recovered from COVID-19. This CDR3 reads CASSLTTGQGHPYEQYF. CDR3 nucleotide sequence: TGTGCCAGCAGCTTGACCACCGGACAGGGGCACCCCTACGAGCAGTACTTC.